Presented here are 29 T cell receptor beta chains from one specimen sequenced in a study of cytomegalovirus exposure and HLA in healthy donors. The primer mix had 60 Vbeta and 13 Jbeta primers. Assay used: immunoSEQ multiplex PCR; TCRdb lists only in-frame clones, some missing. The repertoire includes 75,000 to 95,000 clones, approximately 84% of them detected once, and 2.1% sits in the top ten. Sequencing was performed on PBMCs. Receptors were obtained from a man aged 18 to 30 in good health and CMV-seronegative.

CDR3 protein: CASSVTGGNTEAFF. The CDR3 DNA reads as TGTGCCAGCAGCGTCACAGGGGGAAACACTGAAGCTTTCTTT. The genes are TRBV7-9 and TRBJ1-1; 8 positions match TRBD1. The germline V gene has CDR1 SEHNR and CDR2 FQNEAQ (reference sequence). CDR3 size: 14 residues. J gave up 2 bases and V 5 bases, and 4 bases lay outside the gene matches.

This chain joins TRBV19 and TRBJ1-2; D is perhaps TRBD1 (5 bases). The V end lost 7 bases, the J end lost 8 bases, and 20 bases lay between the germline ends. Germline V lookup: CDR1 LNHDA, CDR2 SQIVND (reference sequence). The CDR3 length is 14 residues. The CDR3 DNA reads TGTGCCAGTACCCCATCGATAGGGGTCCAGGGCTACACCTTC. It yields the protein CASTPSIGVQGYTF.

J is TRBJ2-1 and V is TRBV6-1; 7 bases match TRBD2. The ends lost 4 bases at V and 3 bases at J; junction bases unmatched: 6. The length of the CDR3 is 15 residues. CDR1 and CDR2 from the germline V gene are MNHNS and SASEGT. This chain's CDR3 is CASSGETGGYNEQFF. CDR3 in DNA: TGTGCCAGCAGTGGAGAAACGGGAGGCTACAATGAGCAGTTCTTC.

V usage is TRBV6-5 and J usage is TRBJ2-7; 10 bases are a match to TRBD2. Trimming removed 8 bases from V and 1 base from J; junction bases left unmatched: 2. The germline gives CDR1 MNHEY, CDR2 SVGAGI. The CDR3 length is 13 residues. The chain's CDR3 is CASGSGRSYEQYF. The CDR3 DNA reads TGTGCCAGCGGTAGCGGGAGGTCCTACGAGCAGTACTTC.

CDR3 amino acids: CASSLASPNTEAFF. In DNA, the CDR3 is TGCGCCAGCAGCCTCGCGAGTCCGAACACTGAAGCTTTCTTT. The V gene is TRBV5-1, the J gene TRBJ1-1, with unresolved D. Deletions cut 4 bases from V and 1 base from J, with 11 bases between. This CDR3 is 14 amino acids long. Germline V gene lookup returns CDR1 SGHRS and CDR2 YFSETQ.

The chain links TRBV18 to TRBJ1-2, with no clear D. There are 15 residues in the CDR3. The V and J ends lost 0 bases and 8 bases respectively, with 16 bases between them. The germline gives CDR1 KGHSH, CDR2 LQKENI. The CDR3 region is CASSPPTSYAGGYTF. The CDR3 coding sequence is TGTGCCAGCTCACCACCTACCTCTTATGCAGGAGGCTACACCTTC. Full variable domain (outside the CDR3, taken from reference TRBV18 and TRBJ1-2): NAGVMQNPRHLVRRRGQEARLRCSPMKGHSHVYWYRQLPEEGLKFMVYLQKENIIDESGMPKERFSAEFPKEGPSILRIQQVVRGDSAAYFCASSPPTSYAGGYTFGSGTRLTVV.

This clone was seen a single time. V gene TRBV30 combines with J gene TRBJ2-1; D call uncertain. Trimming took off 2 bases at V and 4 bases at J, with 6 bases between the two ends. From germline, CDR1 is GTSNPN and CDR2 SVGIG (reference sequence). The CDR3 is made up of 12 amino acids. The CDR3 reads CAWSSAYNEQFF. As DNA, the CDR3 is TGTGCCTGGAGTAGCGCTTACAATGAGCAGTTCTTC.

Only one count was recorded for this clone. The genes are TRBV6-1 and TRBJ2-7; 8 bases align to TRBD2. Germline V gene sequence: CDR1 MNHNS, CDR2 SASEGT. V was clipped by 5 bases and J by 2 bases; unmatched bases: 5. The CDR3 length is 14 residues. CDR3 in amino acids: CASSWGLEPYEQYF. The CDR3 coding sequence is TGTGCCAGCAGTTGGGGACTAGAACCCTACGAGCAGTACTTC.

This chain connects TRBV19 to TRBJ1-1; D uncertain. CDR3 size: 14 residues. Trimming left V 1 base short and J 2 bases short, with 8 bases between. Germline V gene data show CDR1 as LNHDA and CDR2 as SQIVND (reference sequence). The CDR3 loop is CASSIVADNTEAFF. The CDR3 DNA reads TGTGCCAGTAGTATAGTAGCCGATAACACTGAAGCTTTCTTT.

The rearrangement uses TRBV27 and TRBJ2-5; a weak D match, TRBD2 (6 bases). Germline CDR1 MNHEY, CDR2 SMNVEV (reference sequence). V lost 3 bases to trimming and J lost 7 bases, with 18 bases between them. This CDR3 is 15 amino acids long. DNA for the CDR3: TGTGCCAGCAGTTTGAGACTAGGTCTGAGCGGGACCCAGTACTTC. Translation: CASSLRLGLSGTQYF.

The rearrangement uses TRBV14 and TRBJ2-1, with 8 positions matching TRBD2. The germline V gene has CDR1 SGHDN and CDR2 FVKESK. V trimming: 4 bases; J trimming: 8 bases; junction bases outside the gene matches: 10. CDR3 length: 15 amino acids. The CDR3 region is CASSRNPGGPYEQFF. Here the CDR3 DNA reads TGTGCCAGCAGCCGAAATCCGGGAGGGCCCTATGAGCAGTTCTTC.

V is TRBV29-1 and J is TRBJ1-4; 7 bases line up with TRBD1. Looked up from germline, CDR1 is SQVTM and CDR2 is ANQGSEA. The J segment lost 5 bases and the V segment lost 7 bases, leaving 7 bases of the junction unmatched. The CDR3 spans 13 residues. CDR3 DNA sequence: TGCAGCGGGGCCGGGACAGACAATGAAAAACTGTTTTTT. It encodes CSGAGTDNEKLFF.

DNA of the CDR3: TGTGCCAGTAGTGCGGGTAGAGTAACAACTAATGAAAAACTGTTTTTT. This translates into CASSAGRVTTNEKLFF. The V gene is TRBV19, the J gene TRBJ1-4; D not resolved. The germline V gene has CDR1 LNHDA and CDR2 SQIVND (reference sequence). The CDR3 sequence is 16 residues long. Trimming removed 5 bases at V and 0 bases at J, with 13 bases between.

The CDR3 protein is CASSQQRTVRLNTEAFF. CDR3 in DNA: TGTGCCAGCAGCCAACAGCGGACAGTCCGATTGAACACTGAAGCTTTCTTT. The V gene is TRBV14, the J gene TRBJ1-1; TRBD1 might be the D (6 bases). The V and J ends lost 2 bases and 0 bases respectively, with 16 bases between them. CDR3 length: 17 residues. CDR1 and CDR2 (germline): SGHDN, FVKESK.

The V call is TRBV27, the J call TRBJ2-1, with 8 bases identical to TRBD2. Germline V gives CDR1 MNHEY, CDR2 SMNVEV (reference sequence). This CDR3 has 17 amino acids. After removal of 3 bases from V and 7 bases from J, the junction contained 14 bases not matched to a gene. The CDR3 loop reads CASSFLVTGGSLNEQFF. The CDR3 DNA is TGTGCCAGCAGTTTTCTTGTTACGGGAGGGAGTTTGAATGAGCAGTTCTTC.

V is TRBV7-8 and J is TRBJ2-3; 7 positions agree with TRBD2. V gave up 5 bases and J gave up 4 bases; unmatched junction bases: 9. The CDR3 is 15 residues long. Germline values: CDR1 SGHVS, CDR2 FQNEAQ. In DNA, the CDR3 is TGTGCCAGCAGCCAAGCGGGGAATAACGCAGATACGCAGTATTTT. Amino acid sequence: CASSQAGNNADTQYF.

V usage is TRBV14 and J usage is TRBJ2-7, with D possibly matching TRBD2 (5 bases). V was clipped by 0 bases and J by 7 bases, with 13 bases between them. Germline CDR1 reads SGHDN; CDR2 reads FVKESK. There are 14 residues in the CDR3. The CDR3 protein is CASSQDRDFVEQYF. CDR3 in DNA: TGTGCCAGCAGCCAAGATCGGGATTTCGTGGAGCAGTACTTC.

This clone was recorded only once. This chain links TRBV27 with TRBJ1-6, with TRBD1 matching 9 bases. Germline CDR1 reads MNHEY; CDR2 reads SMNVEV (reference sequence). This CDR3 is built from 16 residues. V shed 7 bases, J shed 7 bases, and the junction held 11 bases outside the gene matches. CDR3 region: CASTHSDRGWNSPLHF. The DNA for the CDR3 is TGTGCCAGCACCCATTCGGACAGGGGCTGGAATTCACCCCTCCACTTT.

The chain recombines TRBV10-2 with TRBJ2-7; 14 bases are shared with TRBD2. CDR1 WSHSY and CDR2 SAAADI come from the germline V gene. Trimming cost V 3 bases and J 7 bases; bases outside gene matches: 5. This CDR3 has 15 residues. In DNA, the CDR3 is TGCGCCAGCAGTGACCCGGGACTAGCGGGAGTGGAGCAGTACTTC. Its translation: CASSDPGLAGVEQYF.

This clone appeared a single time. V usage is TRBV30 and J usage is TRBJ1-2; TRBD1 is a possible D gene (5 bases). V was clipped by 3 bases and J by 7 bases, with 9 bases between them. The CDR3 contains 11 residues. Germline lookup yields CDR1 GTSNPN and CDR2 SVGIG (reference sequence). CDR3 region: CAWRSRAGYTF. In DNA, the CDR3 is TGTGCCTGGAGGAGCAGGGCTGGCTACACCTTC.

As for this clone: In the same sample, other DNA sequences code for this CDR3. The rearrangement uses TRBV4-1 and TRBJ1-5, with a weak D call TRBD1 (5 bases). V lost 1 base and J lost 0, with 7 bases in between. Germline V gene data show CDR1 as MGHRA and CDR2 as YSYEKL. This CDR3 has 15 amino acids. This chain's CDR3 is CASSQGQNSNQPQHF. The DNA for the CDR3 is TGCGCCAGCAGCCAAGGACAGAATAGCAATCAGCCCCAGCATTTT.

The CDR3 loop reads CASSRGTSWGYEQYF. The CDR3 region has the DNA TGCGCCAGCAGCCGCGGGACTTCCTGGGGCTACGAGCAGTACTTC. The chain employs TRBV5-1 and TRBJ2-7; a possible D gene is TRBD2 (6 bases). Germline CDR1 and CDR2: SGHRS and YFSETQ. V shed 4 bases and J shed 3 bases, with 17 bases lying between them. The CDR3 totals 15 residues.

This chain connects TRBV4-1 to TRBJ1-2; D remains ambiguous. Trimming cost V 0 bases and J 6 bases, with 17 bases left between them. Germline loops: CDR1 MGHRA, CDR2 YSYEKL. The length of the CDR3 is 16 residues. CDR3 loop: CASSQDYPGTWDGYTF. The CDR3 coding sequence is TGCGCCAGCAGCCAAGATTATCCGGGTACTTGGGATGGCTACACCTTC.

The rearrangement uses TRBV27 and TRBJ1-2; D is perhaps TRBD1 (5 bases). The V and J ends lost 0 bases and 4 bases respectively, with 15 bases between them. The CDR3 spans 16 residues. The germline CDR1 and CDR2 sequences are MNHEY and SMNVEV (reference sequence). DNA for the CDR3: TGTGCCAGCAGTTTATCCCCCGGGACTCTCCGCTATGGCTACACCTTC. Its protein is CASSLSPGTLRYGYTF.

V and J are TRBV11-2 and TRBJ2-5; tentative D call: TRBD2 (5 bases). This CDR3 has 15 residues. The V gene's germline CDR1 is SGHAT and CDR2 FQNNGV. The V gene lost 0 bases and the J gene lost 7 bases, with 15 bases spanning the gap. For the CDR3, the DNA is TGTGCCAGCAGCTTAGACGGCGGGCCCGTGGGGACCCAGTACTTC. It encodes CASSLDGGPVGTQYF.

The CDR3 region is CASSERVPYEQYF. CDR3 DNA: TGTGCCAGCAGTGAACGGGTCCCCTACGAGCAGTACTTC. The chain has TRBV25-1 and TRBJ2-7, with D hard to call. CDR3 size: 13 residues. Germline loops: CDR1 MGHDK, CDR2 SYGVNS. Trimming shortened V by 2 bases and J by 2 bases, and 7 bases separated the two germline ends.

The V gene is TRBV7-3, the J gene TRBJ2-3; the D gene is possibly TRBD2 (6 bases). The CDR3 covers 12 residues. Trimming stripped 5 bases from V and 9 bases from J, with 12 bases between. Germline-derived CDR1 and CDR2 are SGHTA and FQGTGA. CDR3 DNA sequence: TGTGCCAGCAGCCGCCCGGAGGGGACGCAGTATTTT. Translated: CASSRPEGTQYF.

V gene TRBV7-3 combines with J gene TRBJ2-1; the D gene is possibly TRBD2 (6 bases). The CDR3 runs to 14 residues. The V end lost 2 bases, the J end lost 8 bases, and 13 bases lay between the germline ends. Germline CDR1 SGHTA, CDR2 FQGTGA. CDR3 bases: TGTGCCAGCAGCTTAGGGCATAGCGGATATGAGCAGTTCTTC. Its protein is CASSLGHSGYEQFF.

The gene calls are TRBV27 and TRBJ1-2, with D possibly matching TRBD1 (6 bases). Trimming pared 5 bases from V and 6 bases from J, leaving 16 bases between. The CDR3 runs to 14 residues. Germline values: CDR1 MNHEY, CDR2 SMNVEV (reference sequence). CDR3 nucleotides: TGTGCCAGCAGTGCTCAGACAGGTCACCATGGCTACACCTTC. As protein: CASSAQTGHHGYTF.